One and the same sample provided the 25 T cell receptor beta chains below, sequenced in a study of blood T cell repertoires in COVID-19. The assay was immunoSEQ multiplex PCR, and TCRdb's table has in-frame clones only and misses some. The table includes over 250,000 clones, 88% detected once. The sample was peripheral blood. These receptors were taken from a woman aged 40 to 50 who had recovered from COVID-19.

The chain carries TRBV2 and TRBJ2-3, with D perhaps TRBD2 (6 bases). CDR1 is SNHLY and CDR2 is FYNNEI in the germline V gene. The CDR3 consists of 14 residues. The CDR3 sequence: CATRGLTRTDTQYF. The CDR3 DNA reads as TGTGCGACCCGCGGACTAACCCGCACAGATACGCAGTATTTT.

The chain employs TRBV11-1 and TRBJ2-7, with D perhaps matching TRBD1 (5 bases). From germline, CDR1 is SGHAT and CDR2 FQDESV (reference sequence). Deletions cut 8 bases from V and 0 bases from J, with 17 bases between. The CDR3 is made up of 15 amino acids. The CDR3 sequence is CASDPGQALSYEQYV. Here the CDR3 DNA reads TGTGCCAGCGACCCAGGGCAGGCCCTCTCCTACGAGCAGTACGTC.

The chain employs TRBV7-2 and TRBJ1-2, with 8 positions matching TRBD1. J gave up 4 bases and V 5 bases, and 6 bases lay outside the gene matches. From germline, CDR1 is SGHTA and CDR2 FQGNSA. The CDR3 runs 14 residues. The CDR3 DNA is TGTGCCAGCAGCCCACAGGGGGGCGGCTATGGCTACACCTTC. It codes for CASSPQGGGYGYTF.

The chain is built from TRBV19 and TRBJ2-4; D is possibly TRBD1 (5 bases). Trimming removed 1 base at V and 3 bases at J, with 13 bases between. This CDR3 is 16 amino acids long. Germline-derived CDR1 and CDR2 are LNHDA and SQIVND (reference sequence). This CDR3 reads CASSIGWGGSKNIQYF. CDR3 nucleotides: TGTGCCAGTAGTATAGGGTGGGGCGGAAGCAAAAACATTCAGTACTTC.

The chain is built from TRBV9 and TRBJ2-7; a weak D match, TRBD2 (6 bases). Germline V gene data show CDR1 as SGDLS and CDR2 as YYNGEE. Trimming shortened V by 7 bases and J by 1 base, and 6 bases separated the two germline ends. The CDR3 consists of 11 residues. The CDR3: CASGGSYEQYF. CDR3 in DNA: TGTGCCAGCGGGGGGTCCTACGAGCAGTACTTC.

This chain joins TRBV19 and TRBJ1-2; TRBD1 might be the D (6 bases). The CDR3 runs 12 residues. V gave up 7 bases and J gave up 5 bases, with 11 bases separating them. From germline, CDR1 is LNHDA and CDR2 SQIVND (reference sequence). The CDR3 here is CASTPGAYGYTF. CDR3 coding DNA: TGTGCCAGTACCCCAGGGGCGTATGGCTACACCTTC. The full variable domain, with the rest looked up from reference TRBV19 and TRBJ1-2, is DGGITQSPKYLFRKEGQNVTLSCEQNLNHDAMYWYRQDPGQGLRLIYYSQIVNDFQKGDIAEGYSVSREKKESFPLTVTSAQKNPTAFYLCASTPGAYGYTFGSGTRLTVV.

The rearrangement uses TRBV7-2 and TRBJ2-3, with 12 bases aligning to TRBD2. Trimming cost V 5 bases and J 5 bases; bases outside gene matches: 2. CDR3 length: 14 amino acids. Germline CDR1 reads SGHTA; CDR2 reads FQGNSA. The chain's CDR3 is CASSKGLAGDTQYF. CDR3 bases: TGTGCCAGCAGCAAGGGACTAGCGGGAGATACGCAGTATTTT.

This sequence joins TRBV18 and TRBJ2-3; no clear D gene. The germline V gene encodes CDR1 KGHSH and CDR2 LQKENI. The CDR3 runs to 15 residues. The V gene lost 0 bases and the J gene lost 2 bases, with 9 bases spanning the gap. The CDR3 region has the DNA TGTGCCAGCTCACCACCCGGTATCCACACAGATACGCAGTATTTT. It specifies CASSPPGIHTDTQYF.

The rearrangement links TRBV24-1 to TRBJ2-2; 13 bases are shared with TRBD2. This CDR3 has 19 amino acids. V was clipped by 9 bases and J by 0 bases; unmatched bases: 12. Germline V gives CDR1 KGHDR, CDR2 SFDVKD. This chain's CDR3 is CATPGGLAGAPANTGELFF. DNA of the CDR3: TGTGCCACCCCCGGTGGACTAGCGGGAGCCCCCGCGAACACCGGGGAGCTGTTTTTT.

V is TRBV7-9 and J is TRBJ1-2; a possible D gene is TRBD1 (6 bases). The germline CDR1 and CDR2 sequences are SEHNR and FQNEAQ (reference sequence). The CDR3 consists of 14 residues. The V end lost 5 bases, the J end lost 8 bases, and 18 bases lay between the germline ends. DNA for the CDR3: TGTGCCAGCAGCCCCCGGTGGGGGGGCCCCGGCTACACCTTC. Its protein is CASSPRWGGPGYTF.

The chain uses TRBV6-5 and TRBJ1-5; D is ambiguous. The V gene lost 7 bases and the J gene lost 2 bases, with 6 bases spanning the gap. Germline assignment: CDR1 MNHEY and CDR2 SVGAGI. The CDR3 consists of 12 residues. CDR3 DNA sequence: TGTGCCAGCACAGTCGGCAATCAGCCCCAGCATTTT. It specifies CASTVGNQPQHF.

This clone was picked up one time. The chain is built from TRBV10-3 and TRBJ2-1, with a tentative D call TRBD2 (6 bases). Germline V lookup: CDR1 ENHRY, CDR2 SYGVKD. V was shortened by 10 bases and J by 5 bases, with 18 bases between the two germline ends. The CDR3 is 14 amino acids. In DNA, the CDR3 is TGTGCCACCCGGGGCGGGACGGGAAACAATGAGCAGTTCTTC. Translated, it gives CATRGGTGNNEQFF.

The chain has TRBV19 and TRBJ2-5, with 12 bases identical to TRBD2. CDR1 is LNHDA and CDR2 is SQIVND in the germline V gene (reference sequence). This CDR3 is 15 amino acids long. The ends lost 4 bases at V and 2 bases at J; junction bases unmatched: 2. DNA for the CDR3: TGTGCCAGTAGTACTGGACTAGCGGGACAAGAGACCCAGTACTTC. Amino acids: CASSTGLAGQETQYF.

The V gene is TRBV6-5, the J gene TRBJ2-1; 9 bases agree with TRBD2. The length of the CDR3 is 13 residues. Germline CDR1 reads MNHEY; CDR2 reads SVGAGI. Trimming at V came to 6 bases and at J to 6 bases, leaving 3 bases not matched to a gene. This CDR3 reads CASRPGLANEQFF. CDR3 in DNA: TGTGCCAGCAGGCCGGGACTAGCCAATGAGCAGTTCTTC.

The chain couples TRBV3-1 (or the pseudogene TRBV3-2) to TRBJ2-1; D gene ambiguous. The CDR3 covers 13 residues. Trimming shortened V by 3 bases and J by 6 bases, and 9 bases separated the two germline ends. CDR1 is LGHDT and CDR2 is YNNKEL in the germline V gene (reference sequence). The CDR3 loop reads CASSQGYPNEQFF. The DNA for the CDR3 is TGTGCCAGCAGCCAGGGCTACCCCAATGAGCAGTTCTTC.

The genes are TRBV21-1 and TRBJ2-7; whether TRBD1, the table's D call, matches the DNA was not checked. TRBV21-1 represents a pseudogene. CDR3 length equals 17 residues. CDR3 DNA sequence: TGTGCCAGCAGCAAAGCGGGGCAGCCCCCATGCAACTACGAGCAGTACGTC. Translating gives CASSKAGQPPCNYEQYV.

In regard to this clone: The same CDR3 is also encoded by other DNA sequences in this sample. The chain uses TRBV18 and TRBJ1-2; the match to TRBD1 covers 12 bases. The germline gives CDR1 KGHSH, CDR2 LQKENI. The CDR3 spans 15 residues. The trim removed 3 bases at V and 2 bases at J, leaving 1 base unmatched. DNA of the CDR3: TGTGCCAGCTCACCTGGGACAGGGGGCAACTATGGCTACACCTTC. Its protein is CASSPGTGGNYGYTF.

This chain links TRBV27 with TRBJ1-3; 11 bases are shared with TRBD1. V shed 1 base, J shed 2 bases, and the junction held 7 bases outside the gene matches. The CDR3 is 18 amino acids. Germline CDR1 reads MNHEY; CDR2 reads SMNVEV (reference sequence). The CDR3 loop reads CASSLFGGQGVAGNTIYF. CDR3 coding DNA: TGTGCCAGCAGTTTATTCGGGGGACAGGGGGTCGCTGGAAACACCATATATTTT.

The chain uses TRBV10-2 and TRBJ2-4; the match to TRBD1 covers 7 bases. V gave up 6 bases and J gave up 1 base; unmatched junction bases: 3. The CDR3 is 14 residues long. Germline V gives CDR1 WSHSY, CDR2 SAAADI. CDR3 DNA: TGCGCCAGCAGGACGGACAGGGCCAAAAACATTCAGTACTTC. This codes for CASRTDRAKNIQYF.

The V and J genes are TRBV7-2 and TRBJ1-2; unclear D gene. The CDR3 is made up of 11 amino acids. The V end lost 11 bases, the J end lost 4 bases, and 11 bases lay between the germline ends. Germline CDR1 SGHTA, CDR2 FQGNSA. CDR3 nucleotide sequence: TGTGCCTTGAGGGCGGTCTATGGCTACACCTTC. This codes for CALRAVYGYTF.

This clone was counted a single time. The chain's CDR3 is CASSPGLNSYEQYF. Written as DNA, the CDR3 is TGTGCCAGCAGTCCGGGACTAAACTCCTACGAGCAGTACTTC. The chain carries TRBV6-5 and TRBJ2-7; 7 bases map to TRBD2. V lost 5 bases, J lost 0 bases, and 4 bases stayed unmatched. Germline assignment: CDR1 MNHEY and CDR2 SVGAGI. The CDR3 is made up of 14 amino acids.

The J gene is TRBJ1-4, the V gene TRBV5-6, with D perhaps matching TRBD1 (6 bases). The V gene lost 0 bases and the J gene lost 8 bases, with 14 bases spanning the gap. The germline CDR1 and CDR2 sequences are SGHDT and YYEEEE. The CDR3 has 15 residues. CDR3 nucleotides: TGTGCCAGCAGCTTGGTGGCCAGGGGAGGGGAAAAACTGTTTTTT. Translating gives CASSLVARGGEKLFF.

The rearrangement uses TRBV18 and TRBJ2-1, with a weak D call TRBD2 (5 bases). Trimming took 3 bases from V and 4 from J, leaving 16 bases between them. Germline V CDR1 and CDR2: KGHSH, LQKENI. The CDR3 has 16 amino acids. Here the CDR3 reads CASSPSRGARYNEQFF. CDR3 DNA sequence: TGTGCCAGCTCACCCAGCCGGGGAGCGAGGTACAATGAGCAGTTCTTC.

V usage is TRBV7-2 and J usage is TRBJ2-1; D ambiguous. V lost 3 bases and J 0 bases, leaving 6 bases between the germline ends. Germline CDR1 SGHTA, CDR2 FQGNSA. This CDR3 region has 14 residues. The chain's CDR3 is CASSFPNSYNEQFF. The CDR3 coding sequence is TGTGCCAGCAGCTTCCCTAACTCCTACAATGAGCAGTTCTTC. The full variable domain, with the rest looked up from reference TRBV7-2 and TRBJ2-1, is GAGVSQSPSNKVTEKGKDVELRCDPISGHTALYWYRQSLGQGLEFLIYFQGNSAPDKSGLPSDRFSAERTGGSVSTLTIQRTQQEDSAVYLCASSFPNSYNEQFFGPGTRLTVL.

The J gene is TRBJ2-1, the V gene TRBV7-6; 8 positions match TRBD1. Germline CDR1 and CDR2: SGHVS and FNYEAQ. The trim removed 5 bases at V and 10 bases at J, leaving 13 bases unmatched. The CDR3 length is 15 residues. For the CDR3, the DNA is TGTGCCAGCAGCCCCCCCGGGCAGGGGGCAAGGGAGCAGTTCTTC. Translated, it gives CASSPPGQGAREQFF.